This T cell receptor (beta chain) originates from a study of blood T cells in healthy people across ages (dated by TCRdb to 2013 to 2016). For context, the study as a whole: In model experiments, roughly one uniquely barcoded TCR beta cDNA molecule per two T cells was captured by template switching. Using deep sequencing normalized with unique cDNA molecular identifiers, the study measured how TCR beta repertoire diversity changes with age. Donors were grouped into four age groups: young (average about 15 years), middle-aged (under 40), aged (around 56) and long-lived (around 82). To avoid experimental bias, donors of different ages were randomly spread across the sequencing lanes. Using the same blood draw, the study looked at two additional independent replicas of 1 million unique cDNA reads for two donors, one aged 18 to 30 and the other aged 80 or older.

Donors were under 40 systemically healthy Caucasian individuals from Russia aged 6 to 90 years. Around 10 milliliters of peripheral blood were collected from each donor into EDTA-treated Vacutainer tubes. Ficoll-Paque density-gradient centrifugation was used to isolate PBMCs, with at least 6 million per sample. Trizol reagent was used to extract total RNA from PBMCs, with at least 5.5 micrograms per sample. For every donor, an aliquot of PBMCs went through flow cytometry to measure the percentages of naive CD45RAhigh/CD27high T cells. The library was obtained by 5' RACE. A second PCR of about 6 to 11 cycles was run with a J-beta primer mix and a sample-barcoded 5' primer. A template-switch 5' adaptor carrying 12 random nucleotides introduced a unique molecular identifier onto each TCR beta cDNA molecule. At least 3 million CDR3-containing paired-end reads were obtained from each sample. First-strand cDNA was synthesized from all RNA with the Mint cDNA synthesis kit, primed by a TRBC-specific oligonucleotide. All cDNA was treated with uracil-DNA glycosylase and then went through a first 18-cycle PCR with the universal primers M1SS and BC2_uni_R. The authors processed their data as follows. For normalization, 1 million high-quality reads, each with a distinct molecular identifier, were randomly selected from each sample. Reads sharing molecular identifiers were discarded rather than binned into consensus sequences. MiTCR, run with a Q25 quality threshold and the strictest error-elimination algorithm, handled CDR3 identification, clonotype clustering and error correction. Lower-bound total TCR beta diversity was estimated with a nonparametric unseen species model using Euler transformation. The public reads were reanalyzed by TCRdb: fastp trimming at Q25, MiXCR alignment, in-frame beta chains only. Entries are consolidated by CDR3 protein sequence, retaining the most common genes and DNA. TCRdb's processing, not the authors', yielded these V and J calls. The sample data list approximately 1,700,000 distinct CDR3 sequences, and about two fifths of these were observed just once. In total, the top ten clones hold 23% of the sample.

On this clonotype: Its target antigen remains unknown. No qualities accompany the bases; no much larger clone lies one base away.

The CDR3, cysteine through phenylalanine, is 18 amino acids long. The only DNA kept is the CDR3, 54 bases in frame from the first base. Ends trimmed: V by 0 bases, J by 6 bases; bases unmatched to a gene: 15. CDR1 and CDR2 were assigned from the germline V gene (reference sequence) as LGHDT and YNNKEL. What the study reported, not specific to this receptor: Because donor CMV infection status was unknown, age-related changes in expanded clonotypes were potentially confounded. The long-lived group showed more naive CD4+ T cells, fewer expanded clones and increased TCR diversity than the aged group, suggesting age selection. As age increased, observed TCR beta diversity per million T cells dropped in a roughly linear way, and a significant reduction was already evident by age 40. A strong correlation was found between observed TCR beta diversity and the percentage of naive T cells measured by flow cytometry. Because profiling used bulk unsorted PBMCs, naive and antigen-experienced compartments could not be compared conclusively. Estimates of total diversity based on one million sequenced T cells were considered lower bounds and underestimates.

Recombination linked TRBV3-1 to TRBJ2-5; 8 central bases correspond to TRBD2. The sequence was obtained from a human donor in good health. Sequenced input: blood. CDR3 region: CASSQEVSGLALEQTQYF. Here is the DNA: TGTGCCAGCAGCCAAGAAGTATCCGGACTAGCCCTCGAACAGACCCAGTACTTC.